One sample yielded the 13 T cell receptor beta chains listed below, sequenced in a study of human T cells and chemical hapten exposure (dated by TCRdb to the early 2020s). During library preparation, unique molecular identifiers were attached to individual cDNA molecules so that TCRs could be counted quantitatively and reproducibly. The public reads were reprocessed in TCRdb via fastp at Q25 and MiXCR, keeping in-frame beta chains. For every CDR3 protein sequence, its rows merge into one entry that carries the most common genes and DNA. For this sample the table gives about 120,000 distinct CDR3 sequences, of which approximately 9% were detected only once. The ten largest make up approximately 1.5% of the sample. Total RNA was isolated from unfractionated whole blood collected in Tempus Blood RNA tubes. Sequencing was done on a sample of whole blood. These receptors all stem from a human donor in good health. Some clones in this sample may be carry-over from other donors' samples. Donor details come from another sample of the same person, matched by shared clones.

The chain joins TRBV11-2 to TRBJ2-5, with D possibly TRBD2 on 7 matching bases. In germline, CDR1 is SGHAT, CDR2 FQNNGV. The CDR3 sequence is 14 residues long. V lost 3 bases and J 5 bases, leaving 13 bases between the germline ends. The CDR3 loop reads CASSFVGGQETQYF. The CDR3 DNA follows: TGTGCCAGCAGCTTCGTCGGGGGGCAGGAGACCCAGTACTTC.

The chain uses TRBV20-1 and TRBJ2-1; D possibly matches TRBD1 or TRBD2 (5 bases each). The V gene's germline CDR1 is DFQATT and CDR2 SNEGSKA (reference sequence). V lost 6 bases and J lost 0, with 15 bases in between. The length of the CDR3 is 15 residues. As DNA, the CDR3 is TGCAGTGCAGAGGGACGGAGGAGCTCCTACAATGAGCAGTTCTTC. Its translation: CSAEGRRSSYNEQFF.

The CDR3 sequence is CSAPAVGAPSEQYF. DNA of the CDR3: TGCAGTGCCCCGGCGGTAGGGGCCCCCTCGGAGCAGTACTTC. The rearrangement uses TRBV20-1 and TRBJ2-7; possible D gene TRBD1, 5 bases. Germline CDR1 is DFQATT and CDR2 is SNEGSKA (reference sequence). V lost 6 bases, J lost 7 bases, and 22 bases lay in between. CDR3 length equals 14 residues.

This clonotype appeared many times. The gene calls are TRBV14 and TRBJ1-1; D gene unclear. Germline values: CDR1 SGHDN, CDR2 FVKESK. This CDR3 has 13 amino acids. The V gene lost 0 bases and the J gene lost 10 bases, with 12 bases spanning the gap. Written as DNA, the CDR3 is TGTGCCAGCAGCCAAGAGGTGACCCGGGGAGCTTTCTTT. Amino acid sequence: CASSQEVTRGAFF.

This clonotype was observed a handful of times. The rearrangement links TRBV5-4 to TRBJ2-5, with TRBD2 matching over 12 bases. In germline, CDR1 is SGHNT, CDR2 YYREEE (reference sequence). The CDR3 is 15 residues long. The junction had 6 bases not matched to a gene; V was cut back by 4 bases and J by 5 bases. CDR3 residues: CASSRRLAGEETQYF. The DNA for the CDR3 is TGTGCCAGCAGCCGTCGACTAGCGGGAGAGGAGACCCAGTACTTC.

This chain connects TRBV7-2 to TRBJ1-5; tentatively, D is TRBD1 (6 bases). V was shortened by 4 bases and J by 2 bases, with 15 bases between the two germline ends. The CDR3 is 16 amino acids. The germline V gene encodes CDR1 SGHTA and CDR2 FQGNSA. The CDR3 loop reads CASSSWGAAGNQPQHF. CDR3 DNA: TGTGCCAGCAGCTCGTGGGGGGCGGCGGGCAATCAGCCCCAGCATTTT.

Only a few counts were recorded for this clonotype. The V gene is TRBV18, the J gene TRBJ1-1; D is ambiguous. The CDR3 totals 14 residues. Germline CDR1 and CDR2: KGHSH and LQKENI. Trimming took off 0 bases at V and 0 bases at J, with 5 bases between the two ends. This chain's CDR3 is CASSPPIMNTEAFF. The CDR3 nucleotides read TGTGCCAGCTCACCACCCATCATGAACACTGAAGCTTTCTTT.

This clonotype has at least ten counts. This rearrangement joins TRBV6-5 to TRBJ2-3; no clear D gene. CDR3 length: 10 amino acids. CDR1 and CDR2 (germline): MNHEY, SVGAGI. Trimming stripped 10 bases from V and 4 bases from J, with 6 bases between. The CDR3 sequence: CAIGPDTQYF. CDR3 sequence (DNA): TGTGCCATCGGCCCAGATACGCAGTATTTT.

The chain is built from TRBV4-3 and TRBJ2-6, with D possibly TRBD1 on 5 matching bases. V lost 0 bases, J lost 0 bases, and 15 bases lay in between. The germline V gene has CDR1 LGHNA and CDR2 YSLEER. The CDR3 is 19 amino acids. The CDR3 region has the DNA TGCGCCAGCAGCCAAGATGGGGCCTTTTTATTCTCTGGGGCCAACGTCCTGACTTTC. Residues: CASSQDGAFLFSGANVLTF.

This clonotype was counted ten times or more. The J gene is TRBJ1-5, the V gene TRBV12-3 or TRBV12-4; D not certain. V lost 2 bases to trimming and J lost 7 bases, with 6 bases between them. CDR3 length: 12 amino acids. The CDR3 bases are TGTGCCAGCAGTTTACTGGACCAGCCCCAGCATTTT. Translating it yields CASSLLDQPQHF.

This clonotype was detected only a few times. J is TRBJ2-1 and V is TRBV5-1; D might be TRBD1 or TRBD2, each matching 5 bases. The CDR3 covers 15 residues. The V end lost 0 bases, the J end lost 4 bases, and 11 bases lay between the germline ends. CDR1 and CDR2 from the germline V gene are SGHRS and YFSETQ. The CDR3 DNA reads TGCGCCAGCAGCTTGGACGGTGGGGGATACAATGAGCAGTTCTTC. This codes for CASSLDGGGYNEQFF.

This clonotype was counted only a few times. The chain recombines TRBV2 with TRBJ2-4; D is unresolved. Germline-derived CDR1 and CDR2 are SNHLY and FYNNEI. Trimming stripped 4 bases from V and 7 bases from J, with 2 bases between. The CDR3 runs 10 residues. The CDR3 sequence: CASSGNIQYF. CDR3 nucleotide sequence: TGTGCCAGCAGTGGTAACATTCAGTACTTC.

Regarding this clonotype: A single base separates this from a much larger clone, so it may be a read error. The gene calls are TRBV5-1 and TRBJ1-2; D remains unclear. Trimming left V 4 bases short and J 4 bases short, with 14 bases between. The CDR3 extends over 14 amino acids. CDR1 SGHRS and CDR2 YFSETQ come from the germline V gene. For the CDR3, the DNA is TGCGCCAGCAGCCCGAGCGCATCTTCCTATGGCTACACCTTC. Translated: CASSPSASSYGYTF.